This T cell receptor beta chain comes out of a study of T cells in Graves' hyperthyroidism and ophthalmopathy. This CDR3 is built from 15 residues. General study points: A model using 13 V-J features told ophthalmopathy apart from stable hyperthyroidism. With a median lead of approximately 6.4 months before onset, the model predicted ophthalmopathy.

As for this clonotype: Its specificity is unknown. This clone may be a read error of a much larger clone one base away.

The TCR beta CDR3 regions underwent amplification using RNA transcripts as the source. During a first-round RT-PCR of the TCR CDR3, the HTBI primer set was used. TCRdb itself ran the multiplex PCR reads through MiXCR, one entry per CDR3 protein. The sample lists 500,000 to 650,000 distinct CDR3 sequences; roughly 15% were seen once. Exclusion of a patient resulted from uncontrolled infection, other autoimmune disease, pregnancy or lactation. Every diagnosis used clinical symptoms, serum thyroxine and TRAb, thyroid ultrasound and orbital computed tomography. This chain joins TRBV12-3 or TRBV12-4 and TRBJ2-7; 10 bases map to TRBD1. Sequencing input: blood. The origin of this receptor is a woman aged 40-49 years with Graves' hyperthyroidism. CDR3 bases: TGTGCCAACAGTTTAGGTGTGACAGGGGGCCTGGAGCAGTACTTC. This translates into CANSLGVTGGLEQYF.